Each of the 18 T cell receptor beta chains below was sequenced from the same sample in a study of cytomegalovirus exposure and HLA in healthy donors listed by TCRdb under 2017. To prepare the library, the immunoSEQ multiplex PCR assay was applied. For the multiplex PCR, a mixture combining 60 forward primers for TCR Vbeta segments and 13 reverse primers for TCR Jbeta segments was used. This is the immuneACCESS table as TCRdb keeps it, with only in-frame sequences that have V and J called. A part of the clones is gone; compared with another copy, unresolved V genes explain less than half, and the rest is unexplained. This sample has 200,000 to 250,000 clones in its table, and approximately 85% of those were observed once. About 0.25% of the sample rests with the top ten. The source material was PBMCs. Source of these receptors: a girl aged 2-15 years in good health and CMV-seronegative.

Comment on this clone: The junction departs from germline at one end; a sequencing error may be responsible. The chain links TRBV7-9 to TRBJ2-1; D not resolved. The CDR3 spans 15 residues. Germline V gene lookup returns CDR1 SEHNR and CDR2 FQNEAQ (reference sequence). The CDR3 nucleotides read TGTGCCAGCAGCCCAGGCGCCTCCCTGGCCAATCAGCAGTTCTTC. This sequence encodes CASSPGASLANQQFF. The full variable domain, with the rest looked up from reference TRBV7-9 and TRBJ2-1, is DTGVSQNPRHKITKRGQNVTFRCDPISEHNRLYWYRQTLGQGPEFLTYFQNEAQLEKSRLLSDRFSAERPKGSFSTLEIQRTEQGDSAMYLCASSPGASLANQQFFGPGTRLTVL.

The V call is TRBV9, the J call TRBJ1-6; D is undetermined. Germline values: CDR1 SGDLS, CDR2 YYNGEE. CDR3 length equals 14 residues. Trimming pared 3 bases from V and 10 bases from J, leaving 14 bases between. The CDR3 loop is CASSAREGSSPLHF. DNA for the CDR3: TGTGCCAGCAGCGCCCGGGAGGGTAGCTCACCCCTCCACTTT.

This clone came up once. The rearrangement links TRBV19 to TRBJ2-1; 10 bases align to TRBD1. The CDR3 covers 16 residues. In germline, CDR1 is LNHDA, CDR2 SQIVND (reference sequence). Trimming removed 7 bases from V and 7 bases from J; junction bases left unmatched: 13. The CDR3 protein is CASTLTGTGVGNEQFF. In nucleotides, the CDR3 is TGTGCCAGTACCCTAACCGGGACAGGGGTCGGGAATGAGCAGTTCTTC.

V gene TRBV6-6 combines with J gene TRBJ2-7; D is unclear. Germline lookup yields CDR1 MNHNY and CDR2 SVGAGI (reference sequence). The V end lost 4 bases, the J end lost 0 bases, and 13 bases lay between the germline ends. This CDR3 contains 15 residues. In DNA form, the CDR3 reads TGTGCCAGCAGTTGCGGCGCTGGCTACTCCTACGAGCAGTACTTC. This gives the protein CASSCGAGYSYEQYF.

The chain is built from TRBV5-1 and TRBJ2-3, with a possible D match to TRBD2 (6 bases). CDR3 length: 14 amino acids. Germline V CDR1 and CDR2: SGHRS, YFSETQ. With 5 bases removed from V and 0 bases from J, the gap between germline ends came to 10 bases. The CDR3 region is CASRGGLSTDTQYF. CDR3 nucleotides: TGCGCCAGCAGGGGGGGACTTAGCACAGATACGCAGTATTTT.

The gene calls are TRBV2 and TRBJ2-1, with 13 bases lining up with TRBD2. Germline V lookup: CDR1 SNHLY, CDR2 FYNNEI. The trim removed 8 bases at V and 4 bases at J, leaving 5 bases unmatched. The CDR3 loop spans 15 amino acids. This CDR3 reads CASPPGLAGYNEQFF. CDR3 coding DNA: TGTGCCAGCCCTCCGGGACTAGCGGGGTACAATGAGCAGTTCTTC.

Points on this clone: Its ends do not fully match the called genes, so a read error is possible. This chain uses TRBV30 with TRBJ2-7; no firm D call. The CDR3 totals 13 residues. Looked up from germline, CDR1 is GTSNPN and CDR2 is SVGIG (reference sequence). DNA for the CDR3: TGTGCCTGGAGTGTATTTGAGGTCTACGAGCAGCACTTC. Protein sequence: CAWSVFEVYEQHF. Variable domain in full (rest from reference TRBV30 and TRBJ2-7): SQTIHQWPATLVQPVGSPLSLECTVEGTSNPNLYWYRQAAGRGLQLLFYSVGIGQISSEVPQNLSASRPQDRQFILSSKKLLLSDSGFYLCAWSVFEVYEQHFGPGTRLTVT.

CDR3 in DNA: TGCAGCGTTGGACGATCAGGGGTGGGGGACACTGAAGCTTTCTTT. It yields the protein CSVGRSGVGDTEAFF. The chain is built from TRBV29-1 and TRBJ1-1; possible D gene TRBD1, 6 bases. Trimming took off 4 bases at V and 3 bases at J, with 18 bases between the two ends. Germline V gene lookup returns CDR1 SQVTM and CDR2 ANQGSEA. CDR3 size: 15 residues. Using reference TRBV29-1 and TRBJ1-1 for the parts outside the CDR3, the full variable domain is SAVISQKPSRDICQRGTSLTIQCQVDSQVTMMFWYRQQPGQSLTLIATANQGSEATYESGFVIDKFPISRPNLTFSTLTVSNMSPEDSSIYLCSVGRSGVGDTEAFFGQGTRLTVV.

Note on this clone: Other DNA sequences of this sample code for an identical CDR3. The chain combines TRBV30 with TRBJ2-1; TRBD2 aligns across 13 bases. J lost 1 base, V lost 4 bases, and 1 base had no gene match. The CDR3 length is 15 residues. From germline, CDR1 is GTSNPN and CDR2 SVGIG (reference sequence). CDR3 sequence (DNA): TGTGCCTGGAAACTAGCGGGGGGGTCCTACAATGAGCAGTTCTTC. Protein sequence: CAWKLAGGSYNEQFF. The whole variable domain, remainder taken from reference TRBV30 and TRBJ2-1, is SQTIHQWPATLVQPVGSPLSLECTVEGTSNPNLYWYRQAAGRGLQLLFYSVGIGQISSEVPQNLSASRPQDRQFILSSKKLLLSDSGFYLCAWKLAGGSYNEQFFGPGTRLTVL.

The rearrangement joins TRBV6-6 to TRBJ1-5; 9 positions agree with TRBD1. CDR3 length equals 15 residues. Germline CDR1 and CDR2: MNHNY and SVGAGI (reference sequence). V gave up 5 bases and J gave up 4 bases; unmatched junction bases: 6. As DNA, the CDR3 is TGTGCCAGCAGTCCGGGGACAGGGAATAATCAGCCCCAGCATTTT. This sequence encodes CASSPGTGNNQPQHF.

The rearrangement uses TRBV2 and TRBJ2-7; 7 bases align to TRBD2. Germline values: CDR1 SNHLY, CDR2 FYNNEI. CDR3 size: 13 residues. V was pared by 7 bases and J by 2 bases, with 5 bases of the junction left unmatched. The CDR3 sequence: CASTAGETYEQYF. As DNA, the CDR3 is TGTGCCAGCACCGCGGGGGAAACCTACGAGCAGTACTTC.

The rearrangement uses TRBV7-8 and TRBJ2-5, with 12 bases fitting TRBD2. The J call may be faulty, since TRBJ2-7 better matches the DNA end. There are 15 residues in the CDR3. The germline gives CDR1 SGHVS, CDR2 FQNEAQ. The CDR3 reads CASSQRTSGTYEQYF. The CDR3 DNA reads TGTGCCAGCAGCCAAAGGACTAGCGGGACCTACGAGCAGTACTTC.

This clone was picked up a small number of times. The rearrangement uses TRBV5-8 and TRBJ1-4; 7 bases agree with TRBD1. The germline CDR1 and CDR2 sequences are SGHTS and YDEGEE. The CDR3 covers 14 residues. The J segment lost 8 bases and the V segment lost 2 bases, leaving 6 bases of the junction unmatched. The CDR3 coding sequence is TGTGCCAGCAGCTTCGACAGGGCCCGGGAAAAACTGTTTTTT. Its translation: CASSFDRAREKLFF.

The chain is built from TRBV6-6 and TRBJ2-7, with D perhaps TRBD1 (6 bases). The CDR3 loop spans 16 amino acids. Germline V gene sequence: CDR1 MNHNY, CDR2 SVGAGI (reference sequence). V lost 3 bases, J lost 5 bases, and 20 bases lay in between. The CDR3 is CASSYALQGPYDEQYF. CDR3 nucleotide sequence: TGTGCCAGCAGTTATGCCTTACAGGGCCCTTACGACGAGCAGTACTTC.

The chain couples TRBV6-1 to TRBJ1-5, with TRBD1 matching over 8 bases. CDR3 length: 15 residues. Trimming took 4 bases from V and 6 from J; bases not matched to a gene: 8. Germline CDR1 reads MNHNS; CDR2 reads SASEGT. The DNA for the CDR3 is TGTGCCAGCAGTGTATCACGACAGGGGCGTCAGCCCCAGCATTTT. This translates into CASSVSRQGRQPQHF.

The chain links TRBV5-6 to TRBJ1-5, with 10 bases aligning to TRBD1. Germline-derived CDR1 and CDR2 are SGHDT and YYEEEE. CDR3 size: 14 residues. The trim removed 3 bases at V and 4 bases at J, leaving 1 base unmatched. CDR3 in DNA: TGTGCCAGCAGCTGGACAGGGGGTAATCAGCCCCAGCATTTT. This translates into CASSWTGGNQPQHF.

This sequence joins TRBV10-3 and TRBJ1-6, with D possibly matching TRBD1 (5 bases). This CDR3 spans 12 amino acids. Trimming shortened V by 7 bases and J by 10 bases, and 11 bases separated the two germline ends. Germline V gene sequence: CDR1 ENHRY, CDR2 SYGVKD. The CDR3 is CAITGGRSPLHF. The CDR3 DNA reads TGTGCCATCACCGGGGGACGGTCACCCCTCCACTTT.

The V gene is TRBV5-1, the J gene TRBJ2-7; TRBD1 matches 9 bases. V was pared by 1 base and J by 3 bases, with 2 bases of the junction left unmatched. The CDR3 is 14 residues long. The germline gives CDR1 SGHRS, CDR2 YFSETQ. CDR3 amino acids: CASSLRTGVYEQYF. For the CDR3, the DNA is TGCGCCAGCAGCTTGAGGACAGGGGTCTACGAGCAGTACTTC. Filled out from reference TRBV5-1 and TRBJ2-7, the complete variable domain reads KAGVTQTPRYLIKTRGQQVTLSCSPISGHRSVSWYQQTPGQGLQFLFEYFSETQRNKGNFPGRFSGRQFSNSRSEMNVSTLELGDSALYLCASSLRTGVYEQYFGPGTRLTVT.